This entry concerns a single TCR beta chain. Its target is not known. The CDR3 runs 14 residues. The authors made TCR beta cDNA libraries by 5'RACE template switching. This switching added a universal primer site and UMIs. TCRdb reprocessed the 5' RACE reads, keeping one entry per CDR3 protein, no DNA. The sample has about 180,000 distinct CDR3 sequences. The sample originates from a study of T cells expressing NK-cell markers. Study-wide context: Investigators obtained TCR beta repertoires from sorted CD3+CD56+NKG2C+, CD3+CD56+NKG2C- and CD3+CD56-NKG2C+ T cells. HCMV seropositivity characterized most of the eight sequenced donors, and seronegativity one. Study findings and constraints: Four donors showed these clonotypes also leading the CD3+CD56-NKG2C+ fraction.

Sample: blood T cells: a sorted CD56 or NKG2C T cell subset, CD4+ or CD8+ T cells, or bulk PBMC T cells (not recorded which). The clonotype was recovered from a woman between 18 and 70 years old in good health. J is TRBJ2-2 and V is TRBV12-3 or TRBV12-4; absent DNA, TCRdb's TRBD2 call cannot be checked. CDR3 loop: CASRRLAGYGELFF.